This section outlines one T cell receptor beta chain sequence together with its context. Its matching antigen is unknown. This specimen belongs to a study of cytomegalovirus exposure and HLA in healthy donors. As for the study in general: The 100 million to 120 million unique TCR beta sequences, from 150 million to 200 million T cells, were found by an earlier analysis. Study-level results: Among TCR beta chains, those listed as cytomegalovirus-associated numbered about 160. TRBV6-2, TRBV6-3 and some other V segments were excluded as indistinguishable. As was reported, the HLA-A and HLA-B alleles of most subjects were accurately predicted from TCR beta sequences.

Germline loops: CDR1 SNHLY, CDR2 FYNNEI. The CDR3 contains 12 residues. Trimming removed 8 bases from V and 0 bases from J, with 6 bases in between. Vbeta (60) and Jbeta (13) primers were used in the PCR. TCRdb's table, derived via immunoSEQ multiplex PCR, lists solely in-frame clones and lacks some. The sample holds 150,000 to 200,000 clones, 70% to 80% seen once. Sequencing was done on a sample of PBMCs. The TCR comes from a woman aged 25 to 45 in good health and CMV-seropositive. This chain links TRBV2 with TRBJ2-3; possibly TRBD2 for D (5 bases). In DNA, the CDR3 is TGTGCCAGCGAGGGCAGCACAGATACGCAGTATTTT. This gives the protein CASEGSTDTQYF.